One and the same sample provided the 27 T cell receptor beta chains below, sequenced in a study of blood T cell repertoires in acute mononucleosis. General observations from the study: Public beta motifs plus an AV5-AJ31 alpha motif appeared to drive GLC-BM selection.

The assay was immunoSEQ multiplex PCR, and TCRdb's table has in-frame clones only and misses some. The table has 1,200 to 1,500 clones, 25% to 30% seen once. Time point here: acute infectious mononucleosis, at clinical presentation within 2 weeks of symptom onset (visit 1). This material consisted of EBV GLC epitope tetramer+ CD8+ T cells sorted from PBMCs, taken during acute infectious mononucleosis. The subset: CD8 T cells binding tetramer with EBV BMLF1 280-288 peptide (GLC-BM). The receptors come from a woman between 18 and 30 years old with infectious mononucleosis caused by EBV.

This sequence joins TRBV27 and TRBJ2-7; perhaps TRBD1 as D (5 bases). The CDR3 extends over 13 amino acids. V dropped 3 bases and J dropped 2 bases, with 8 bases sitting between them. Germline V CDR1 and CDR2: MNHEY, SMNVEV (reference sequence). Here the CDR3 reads CASSFGAAYEQYF. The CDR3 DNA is TGTGCCAGCAGTTTTGGGGCCGCCTACGAGCAGTACTTC.

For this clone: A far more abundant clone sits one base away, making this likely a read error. CDR3 DNA: TGTGCCAGCAGCTCGATGAACACTGAAGCTTTCTTT. Its protein product is CASSSMNTEAFF. V is TRBV25-1 and J is TRBJ1-1, with D unclear. This CDR3 has 12 amino acids. V was pared by 6 bases and J by 0 bases, with 5 bases between. CDR1 is MGHDK and CDR2 is SYGVNS in the germline V gene.

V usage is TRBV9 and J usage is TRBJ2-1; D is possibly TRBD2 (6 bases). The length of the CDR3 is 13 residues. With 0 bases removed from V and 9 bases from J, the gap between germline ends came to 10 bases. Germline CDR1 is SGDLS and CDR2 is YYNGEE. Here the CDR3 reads CASSVAGGSEQFF. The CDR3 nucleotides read TGTGCCAGCAGCGTAGCTGGAGGGTCTGAGCAGTTCTTC.

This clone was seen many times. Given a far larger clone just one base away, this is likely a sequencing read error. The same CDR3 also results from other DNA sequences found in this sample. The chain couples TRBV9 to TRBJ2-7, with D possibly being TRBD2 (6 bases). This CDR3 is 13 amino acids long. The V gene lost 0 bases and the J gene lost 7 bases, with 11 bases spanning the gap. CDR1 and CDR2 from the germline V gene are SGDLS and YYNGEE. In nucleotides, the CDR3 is TGTGCCAGCAGCGTAGCTGGAGGGGATGAGCAGTACTTC. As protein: CASSVAGGDEQYF.

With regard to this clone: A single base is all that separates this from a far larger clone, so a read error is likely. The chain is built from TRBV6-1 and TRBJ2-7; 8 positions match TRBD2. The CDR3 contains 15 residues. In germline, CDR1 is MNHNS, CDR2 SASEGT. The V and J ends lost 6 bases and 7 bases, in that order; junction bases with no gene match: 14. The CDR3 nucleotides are TGTGCCAGCAGCCCGACCAGCGGGAGTGTCTATGAGCAGTACTTC. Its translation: CASSPTSGSVYEQYF.

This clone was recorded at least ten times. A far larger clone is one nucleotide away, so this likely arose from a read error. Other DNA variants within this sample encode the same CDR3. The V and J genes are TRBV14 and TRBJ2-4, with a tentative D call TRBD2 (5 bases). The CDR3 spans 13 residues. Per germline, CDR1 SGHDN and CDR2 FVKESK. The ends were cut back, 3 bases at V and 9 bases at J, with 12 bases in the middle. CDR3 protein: CASSQSPGVIQYF. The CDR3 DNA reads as TGTGCCAGCAGCCAGTCTCCCGGGGTCATTCAGTACTTC.

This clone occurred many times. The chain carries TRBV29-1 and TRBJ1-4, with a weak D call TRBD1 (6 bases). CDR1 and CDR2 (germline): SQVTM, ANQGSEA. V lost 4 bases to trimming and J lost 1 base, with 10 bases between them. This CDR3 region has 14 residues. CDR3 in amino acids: CSVGIGGTNEKLFF. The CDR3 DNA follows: TGCAGCGTTGGGATAGGGGGAACTAATGAAAAACTGTTTTTT.

This CDR3 is CASSVAMALYTDTQYF. The CDR3 region has the DNA TGTGCCAGCAGCGTGGCTATGGCTCTTTACACAGATACGCAGTATTTT. V is TRBV5-4 and J is TRBJ2-3; D uncertain. The CDR3 extends over 16 amino acids. Trimming took 4 bases from V and 2 from J, leaving 17 bases between them. CDR1 SGHNT and CDR2 YYREEE come from the germline V gene (reference sequence). Complete variable domain (other parts from reference TRBV5-4 and TRBJ2-3): ETGVTQSPTHLIKTRGQQVTLRCSSQSGHNTVSWYQQALGQGPQFIFQYYREEENGRGNFPPRFSGLQFPNYSSELNVNALELDDSALYLCASSVAMALYTDTQYFGPGTRLTVL.

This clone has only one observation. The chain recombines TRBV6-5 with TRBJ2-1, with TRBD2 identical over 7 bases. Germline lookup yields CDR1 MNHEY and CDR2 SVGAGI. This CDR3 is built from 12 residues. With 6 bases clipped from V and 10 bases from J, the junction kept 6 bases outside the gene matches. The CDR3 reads CASSWRENEQFF. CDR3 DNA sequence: TGTGCCAGCAGCTGGCGGGAGAACGAGCAGTTCTTC.

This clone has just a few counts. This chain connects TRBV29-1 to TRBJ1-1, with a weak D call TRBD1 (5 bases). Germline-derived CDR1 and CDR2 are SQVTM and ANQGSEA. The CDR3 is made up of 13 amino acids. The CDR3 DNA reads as TGCAGGGTGGGGGGACTGGCGAACACTGAAGCTTTCTTT. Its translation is CRVGGLANTEAFF.

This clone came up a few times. CDR3: CAGGTTDVLPGEQYF. As DNA, the CDR3 is TGTGCCGGGGGAACGACAGACGTACTCCCTGGCGAGCAGTACTTC. V and J are TRBV7-9 and TRBJ2-7, with D perhaps being TRBD1 or TRBD2 (5 bases each). V shed 11 bases and J shed 6 bases, with 26 bases lying between them. The germline CDR1 and CDR2 sequences are SEHNR and FQNEAQ (reference sequence). The CDR3 loop spans 15 amino acids.

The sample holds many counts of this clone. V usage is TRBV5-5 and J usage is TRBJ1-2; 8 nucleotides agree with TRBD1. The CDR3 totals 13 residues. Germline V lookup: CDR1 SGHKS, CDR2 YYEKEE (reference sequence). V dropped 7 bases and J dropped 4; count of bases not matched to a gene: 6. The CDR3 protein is CASALTGGYGYTF. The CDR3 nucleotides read TGTGCCAGCGCCTTAACAGGGGGCTATGGCTACACCTTC.

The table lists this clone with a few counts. In DNA form, the CDR3 reads TGTGCCAGCAACCTGGGACAGATCCTGCCGGGCGAGCAGTACTTC. This encodes CASNLGQILPGEQYF. The chain links TRBV12-2 to TRBJ2-7; TRBD1 is the table's D call and was not checked against the DNA. TRBV12-2 is a pseudogene segment. The CDR3 totals 15 residues.

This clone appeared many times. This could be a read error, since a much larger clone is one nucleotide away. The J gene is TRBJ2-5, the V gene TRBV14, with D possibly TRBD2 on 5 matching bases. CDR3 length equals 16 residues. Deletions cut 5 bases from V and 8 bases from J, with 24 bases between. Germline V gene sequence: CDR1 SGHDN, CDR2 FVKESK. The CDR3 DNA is TGTGCCAGCAGCTTGAGGAGCGGCATTGCCCCCAGAACCCAGTACTTC. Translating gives CASSLRSGIAPRTQYF.

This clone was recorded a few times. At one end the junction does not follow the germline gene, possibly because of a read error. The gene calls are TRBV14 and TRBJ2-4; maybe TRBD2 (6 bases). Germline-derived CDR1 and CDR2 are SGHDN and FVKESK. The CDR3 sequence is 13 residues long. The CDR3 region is CACSQAPGGIQYF. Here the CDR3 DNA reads TGTGCCTGCAGCCAGGCTCCCGGGGGCATTCAGTACTTC.

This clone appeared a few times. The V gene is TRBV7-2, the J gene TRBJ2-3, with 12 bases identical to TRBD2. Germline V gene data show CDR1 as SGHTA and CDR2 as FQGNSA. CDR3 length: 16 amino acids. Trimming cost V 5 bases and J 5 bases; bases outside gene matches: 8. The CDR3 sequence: CASSLRLAGVGDTQYF. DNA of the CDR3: TGTGCCAGCAGCCTCCGACTAGCGGGAGTGGGAGATACGCAGTATTTT.

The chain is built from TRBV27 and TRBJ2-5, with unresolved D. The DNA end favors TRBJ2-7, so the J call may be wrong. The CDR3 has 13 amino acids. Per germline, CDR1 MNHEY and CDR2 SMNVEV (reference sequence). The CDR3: CASSLGPAYEQYF. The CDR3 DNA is TGTGCCAGCAGTTTAGGGCCCGCCTACGAGCAGTACTTC.

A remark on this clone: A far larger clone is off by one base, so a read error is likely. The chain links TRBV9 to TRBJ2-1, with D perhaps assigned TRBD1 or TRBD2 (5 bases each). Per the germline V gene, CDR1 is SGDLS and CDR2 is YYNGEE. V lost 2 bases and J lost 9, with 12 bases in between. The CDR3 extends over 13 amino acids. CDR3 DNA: TGTGCCAGCAGCGTCGCTGGGGGTGTTGAGCAGTTCTTC. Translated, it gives CASSVAGGVEQFF.

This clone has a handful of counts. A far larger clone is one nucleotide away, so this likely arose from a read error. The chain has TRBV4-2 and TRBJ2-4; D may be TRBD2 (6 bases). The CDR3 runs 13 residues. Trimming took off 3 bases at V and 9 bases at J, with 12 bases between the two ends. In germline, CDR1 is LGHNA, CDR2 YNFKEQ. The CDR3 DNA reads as TGTGCCAGCAGCCAGTCTCCCGGGGGCATTCAGTACTTC. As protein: CASSQSPGGIQYF.

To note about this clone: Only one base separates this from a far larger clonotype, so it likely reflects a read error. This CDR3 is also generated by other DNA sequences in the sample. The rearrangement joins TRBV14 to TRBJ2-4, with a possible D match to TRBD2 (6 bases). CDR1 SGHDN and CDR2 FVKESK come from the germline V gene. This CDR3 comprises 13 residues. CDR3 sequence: CASCQSPGGIQYF. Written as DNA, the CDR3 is TGTGCCAGCTGCCAGTCTCCCGGGGGCATTCAGTACTTC.

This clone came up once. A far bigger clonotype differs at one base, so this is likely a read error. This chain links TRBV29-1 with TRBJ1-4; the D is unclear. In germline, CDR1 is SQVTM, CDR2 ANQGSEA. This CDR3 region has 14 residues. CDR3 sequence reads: CRVGSDGTNEKLFF. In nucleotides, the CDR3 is TGCCGCGTTGGATCTGATGGGACTAATGAAAAACTGTTTTTT.

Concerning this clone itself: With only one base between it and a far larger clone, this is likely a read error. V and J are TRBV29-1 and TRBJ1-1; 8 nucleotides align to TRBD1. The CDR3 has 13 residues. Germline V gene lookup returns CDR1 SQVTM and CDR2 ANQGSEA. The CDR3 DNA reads TGCAGCGTGGGGGGACAGGCGAACACTGAATCTTTCTTT. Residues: CSVGGQANTESFF. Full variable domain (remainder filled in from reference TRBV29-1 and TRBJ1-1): SAVISQKPSRDICQRGTSLTIQCQVDSQVTMMFWYRQQPGQSLTLIATANQGSEATYESGFVIDKFPISRPNLTFSTLTVSNMSPEDSSIYLCSVGGQANTESFFGQGTRLTVV.

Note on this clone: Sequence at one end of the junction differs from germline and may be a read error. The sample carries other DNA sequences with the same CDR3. The CDR3 sequence: CASSQGGRGTEAFF. The CDR3 nucleotides read TGCGCCAGCAGCCAAGGCGGTAGGGGCACTGAAGCTTTCTTT. The rearrangement links TRBV5-5 to TRBJ1-1, with D possibly TRBD1 on 5 matching bases. The CDR3 contains 14 residues. Per the germline V gene, CDR1 is SGHKS and CDR2 is YYEKEE (reference sequence).

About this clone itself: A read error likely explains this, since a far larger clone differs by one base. Written as DNA, the CDR3 is TGTGCCAGCAACCTGGGACAGATCCTGCCGGGCGAGCAGTTCTTC. This encodes CASNLGQILPGEQFF. This chain connects TRBV7-2 to TRBJ2-7; 7 nucleotides match TRBD1. The J call is doubtful: the DNA matches TRBJ2-1 better. The length of the CDR3 is 15 residues. Per the germline V gene, CDR1 is SGHTA and CDR2 is FQGNSA.

The CDR3 region has the DNA TGTGCCAGCAGCCTCCGACTAGCGGGCCCGCTTTACAATGAGCAGTTCTTC. This gives the protein CASSLRLAGPLYNEQFF. This chain joins TRBV27 and TRBJ2-1, with 10 bases fitting TRBD2. J was trimmed by 4 bases and V by 6 bases; bases with no gene match: 12. The CDR3 runs 17 residues. Germline lookup yields CDR1 MNHEY and CDR2 SMNVEV (reference sequence).

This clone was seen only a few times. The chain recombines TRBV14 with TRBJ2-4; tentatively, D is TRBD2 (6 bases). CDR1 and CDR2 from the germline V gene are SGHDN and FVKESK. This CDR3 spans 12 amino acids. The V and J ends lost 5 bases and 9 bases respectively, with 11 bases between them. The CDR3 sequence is CASSVAGGIQYF. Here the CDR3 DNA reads TGTGCCAGCAGCGTAGCCGGGGGCATTCAGTACTTC.

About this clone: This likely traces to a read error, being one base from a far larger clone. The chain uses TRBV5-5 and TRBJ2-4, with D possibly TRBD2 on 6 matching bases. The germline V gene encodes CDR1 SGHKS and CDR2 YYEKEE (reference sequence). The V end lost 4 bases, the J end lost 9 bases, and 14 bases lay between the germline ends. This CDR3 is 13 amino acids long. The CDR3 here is CASSQSPGGIQYF. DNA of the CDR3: TGTGCCAGCAGCCAGTCTCCCGGGGGCATTCAGTACTTC.